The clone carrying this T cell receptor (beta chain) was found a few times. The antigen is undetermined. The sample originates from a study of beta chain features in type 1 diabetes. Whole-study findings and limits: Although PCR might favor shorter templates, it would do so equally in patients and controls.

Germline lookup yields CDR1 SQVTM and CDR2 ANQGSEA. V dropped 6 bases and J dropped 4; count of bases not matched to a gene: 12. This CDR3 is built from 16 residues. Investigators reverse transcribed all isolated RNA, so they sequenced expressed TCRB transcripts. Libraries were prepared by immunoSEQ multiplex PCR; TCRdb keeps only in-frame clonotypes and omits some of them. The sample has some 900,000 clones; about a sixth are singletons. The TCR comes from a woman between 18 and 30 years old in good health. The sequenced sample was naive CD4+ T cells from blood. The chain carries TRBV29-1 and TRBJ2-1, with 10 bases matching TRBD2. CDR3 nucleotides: TGCAGCGTCCACCCCTGGGCTAGCGGGGGATACAATGAGCAGTTCTTC. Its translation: CSVHPWASGGYNEQFF.